The clone carrying this TCR beta chain was seen only a few times. This sample was included in a study of blood T cell repertoires in COVID-19. Study-wide context: The samples span acute and convalescent COVID-19 from the United States, Italy and Spain. T cells, B-cell-depleted T cells, or PBMCs provided the cDNA or gDNA that served as material.

Authors' analysis steps: Cell counts per sample came from amplifying reference gene primers. Using immunoSEQ multiplex PCR, the repertoire was profiled, and TCRdb retains in-frame clones only, with some absent. V, J and clone size were drawn from that table, and D and trimming were deduced from the DNA. This repertoire shows roughly 360,000 clones, more than 75% found once; its top ten account for under 1.2%. This sequence was found in a human donor with acute or convalescent COVID-19. The donor label of this sample is uncertain. Material: peripheral blood.

The chain's CDR3 is CASSKFCGAIGEAFF. The CDR3 coding sequence is TGTGCCAGCAGCAAATTTTGCGGGGCGATCGGTGAAGCTTTCTTT. The chain combines TRBV21-1 with TRBJ1-1. TRBV21-1 is tagged as a pseudogene. The CDR3 contains 15 residues.